Presented here are 2 T cell receptor beta chains from one specimen sequenced in a study of blood T cell repertoires in COVID-19. Data came from immunoSEQ multiplex PCR; TCRdb stores just in-frame clones and leaves some out. The table has roughly 300,000 clones, 70% to 90% seen once. The sequenced sample was peripheral blood. These receptors all come from a woman between 50 and 59 years old who had recovered from COVID-19.

The chain carries TRBV7-9 and TRBJ2-7; TRBD2 aligns across 11 bases. The CDR3 is made up of 14 amino acids. Per the germline V gene, CDR1 is SEHNR and CDR2 is FQNEAQ (reference sequence). V shed 8 bases, J shed 5 bases, and the junction held 8 bases outside the gene matches. The CDR3 region is CASVGLAGTNEQYF. DNA of the CDR3: TGTGCCAGCGTAGGACTAGCGGGCACAAACGAGCAGTACTTC.

The chain has TRBV5-1 and TRBJ1-1, with 10 nucleotides matching TRBD1. The ends lost 3 bases at V and 1 base at J; junction bases unmatched: 6. The CDR3 consists of 16 residues. Germline-derived CDR1 and CDR2 are SGHRS and YFSETQ. For the CDR3, the DNA is TGCGCCAGCAGCTCCCCGGACAGGGGGGGGAACACTGAAGCTTTCTTT. Translating it yields CASSSPDRGGNTEAFF.